Listed here are 14 T cell receptor beta chains from one sample, sequenced in a study of OX40 agonist ivuxolimab in advanced cancers. Here immunoSEQ multiplex PCR was the method, and the copy in TCRdb shows in-frame clones only, minus some. The profile shows about 52,000 clones, approximately 90% of them singletons. The material was CD4+ or CD8+ T cells sorted from blood, obtained in a trial of the OX40 agonist ivuxolimab. These receptor sequences come from an adult with an advanced solid tumor such as melanoma, head and neck, liver or kidney cancer.

The rearrangement links TRBV2 to TRBJ1-2; D gene ambiguous. The CDR3 is made up of 15 amino acids. Germline CDR1 and CDR2: SNHLY and FYNNEI. V gave up 0 bases and J gave up 0 bases, with 8 bases separating them. The CDR3: CASSEAGLTNYGYTF. The DNA for the CDR3 is TGTGCCAGCAGTGAAGCCGGCCTAACTAACTATGGCTACACCTTC. Full variable domain (remainder filled in from reference TRBV2 and TRBJ1-2): EPEVTQTPSHQVTQMGQEVILRCVPISNHLYFYWYRQILGQKVEFLVSFYNNEISEKSEIFDDQFSVERPDGSNFTLKIRSTKLEDSAMYFCASSEAGLTNYGYTFGSGTRLTVV.

V gene TRBV4-1 combines with J gene TRBJ1-6, with unresolved D. Trimming cost V 0 bases and J 9 bases, with 12 bases left between them. Looked up from germline, CDR1 is MGHRA and CDR2 is YSYEKL. The CDR3 extends over 15 amino acids. The CDR3 loop reads CASSQEEHWISPLHF. The CDR3 bases are TGCGCCAGCAGCCAAGAGGAGCATTGGATTTCACCCCTCCACTTT.

The chain is built from TRBV19 and TRBJ2-1; D gene unclear. The CDR3 is 13 amino acids. With 3 bases removed from V and 6 bases from J, the gap between germline ends came to 9 bases. From germline, CDR1 is LNHDA and CDR2 SQIVND (reference sequence). The CDR3: CASSMKGPNEQFF. CDR3 DNA: TGTGCCAGTAGTATGAAAGGCCCCAATGAGCAGTTCTTC. The complete variable domain, with remaining parts taken from reference TRBV19 and TRBJ2-1, reads DGGITQSPKYLFRKEGQNVTLSCEQNLNHDAMYWYRQDPGQGLRLIYYSQIVNDFQKGDIAEGYSVSREKKESFPLTVTSAQKNPTAFYLCASSMKGPNEQFFGPGTRLTVL.

This clone was counted only a few times. This rearrangement joins TRBV7-6 to TRBJ2-1; the D gene is possibly TRBD1 (7 bases). The length of the CDR3 is 17 residues. The germline V and J ends were trimmed by 1 base and 7 bases, with 20 bases remaining between them. CDR1 is SGHVS and CDR2 is FNYEAQ in the germline V gene. The CDR3 loop reads CASSLGQGGFIWNEQFF. The CDR3 DNA reads as TGTGCCAGCAGCTTAGGACAGGGAGGATTCATCTGGAATGAGCAGTTCTTC. The whole variable domain, remainder taken from reference TRBV7-6 and TRBJ2-1, is GAGVSQSPRYKVTKRGQDVALRCDPISGHVSLYWYRQALGQGPEFLTYFNYEAQQDKSGLPNDRFSAERPEGSISTLTIQRTEQRDSAMYRCASSLGQGGFIWNEQFFGPGTRLTVL.

This clone was observed a few times. The CDR3 is CASSQAGTGASPLHF. Written as DNA, the CDR3 is TGCGCCAGCAGCCAGGCCGGGACAGGGGCTTCACCCCTCCACTTT. The chain has TRBV4-1 and TRBJ1-6; 10 bases are a match to TRBD1. V gave up 3 bases and J gave up 9 bases; unmatched junction bases: 5. The CDR3 is 15 amino acids. Germline CDR1 MGHRA, CDR2 YSYEKL.

The chain links TRBV4-3 to TRBJ2-6; 10 nucleotides line up with TRBD1. J gave up 0 bases and V 4 bases, and 9 bases lay outside the gene matches. CDR3 length: 19 amino acids. CDR1 and CDR2 (germline): LGHNA, YSLEER. The CDR3 here is CASSLIGQGEPSGANVLTF. The CDR3 region has the DNA TGCGCCAGCAGCCTCATCGGACAGGGGGAACCCTCTGGGGCCAACGTCCTGACTTTC.

This chain links TRBV5-1 with TRBJ1-4; no firm D call. There are 14 residues in the CDR3. CDR1 and CDR2 (germline): SGHRS, YFSETQ. The V gene lost 1 base and the J gene lost 7 bases, with 11 bases spanning the gap. As DNA, the CDR3 is TGCGCCAGCAGCTTGTCCGGGGATAGTGAAAAACTGTTTTTT. This gives the protein CASSLSGDSEKLFF.

This clone has just one count. Mismatch with germline at one junction end may stem from a read error. The chain couples TRBV6-1 to TRBJ1-2; TRBD1 might be the D (5 bases). This CDR3 comprises 13 residues. Per the germline V gene, CDR1 is MNHNS and CDR2 is SASEGT. The CDR3 nucleotides read TGTGCTAGCACCGGGGCGGTATACTATGGCTACACCTTC. This translates into CASTGAVYYGYTF.

V gene TRBV7-6 combines with J gene TRBJ1-6, with a weak D call TRBD1 (6 bases). The V gene lost 5 bases and the J gene lost 5 bases, with 16 bases spanning the gap. Germline V gene data show CDR1 as SGHVS and CDR2 as FNYEAQ. The CDR3 has 16 amino acids. Written as DNA, the CDR3 is TGTGCCAGCAGCGAGGGGGTTAGGGGGGATAATTCACCCCTCCACTTT. Residues: CASSEGVRGDNSPLHF.

This chain connects TRBV18 to TRBJ2-3; TRBD1 matches 7 bases. Germline assignment: CDR1 KGHSH and CDR2 LQKENI. Germline trimming cut 6 bases from V and 3 bases from J; bases unmatched to any gene: 3. This CDR3 is 13 amino acids long. CDR3 sequence: CASSGRGTDTQYF. Written as DNA, the CDR3 is TGTGCCAGCTCTGGCAGGGGGACAGATACGCAGTATTTT.

The genes are TRBV6-6 and TRBJ2-7; TRBD1 might be the D (5 bases). V shed 2 bases and J shed 3 bases, with 14 bases lying between them. The germline V gene encodes CDR1 MNHNY and CDR2 SVGAGI (reference sequence). This CDR3 has 15 amino acids. The CDR3 nucleotides are TGTGCCAGCAGTTACCCGCAGTCGCAGGGCTACGAGCAGTACTTC. This translates into CASSYPQSQGYEQYF.

This chain joins TRBV4-1 and TRBJ1-6, with 9 bases fitting TRBD1. CDR3 length: 17 residues. The germline V gene has CDR1 MGHRA and CDR2 YSYEKL. Trimming cost V 2 bases and J 6 bases; bases outside gene matches: 8. The CDR3, as DNA: TGCGCCAGCAGCCAATCACCCGGGACAGGGATTAATTCACCCCTCCACTTT. Translation: CASSQSPGTGINSPLHF.

This clone was counted a single time. The CDR3 nucleotides read TGTGCCTGGAGCCCCGGGGGGAACACTGAAGCTTTCTTT. Protein: CAWSPGGNTEAFF. This chain joins TRBV30 and TRBJ1-1; D perhaps matches TRBD1 (5 bases). This CDR3 comprises 13 residues. Trimming shortened V by 3 bases and J by 1 base, and 9 bases separated the two germline ends. CDR1 and CDR2 from the germline V gene are GTSNPN and SVGIG (reference sequence).

CDR3 sequence: CASSLVPWTEVLLAGGSDTQYF. The CDR3 nucleotides are TGTGCCAGCAGCTTAGTTCCCTGGACAGAAGTACTTCTAGCGGGGGGGTCAGATACGCAGTATTTT. This sequence joins TRBV7-6 and TRBJ2-3, with 12 bases aligning to TRBD2. The CDR3 is made up of 22 amino acids. V gave up 1 base and J gave up 4 bases; unmatched junction bases: 21. Germline CDR1 SGHVS, CDR2 FNYEAQ.